The clone carrying this TCR beta chain turned up a few times. Germline DNA was also extracted, and blood RNA derived from unsorted whole blood. The CDR3 covers 14 residues. Trimming shortened V by 3 bases and J by 5 bases, and 12 bases separated the two germline ends. The sample originates from a study of tumor-infiltrating lymphocytes in primary liver carcinoma. As for the study in general: Tumors were stage T1-T3 N0M0, about 4 to 11 cm across.

Making TCR beta cDNA involved 400 to 600 ng total RNA and a constant-region primer. Modified slightly, ARM-PCR produced TCR beta libraries over three nested multiplex PCR rounds. TRBV1-TRBV30 forward primers paired with a C-beta reverse primer were used in the first two PCR rounds, which ran roughly 9 cycles each. TCRdb fed the multiplex PCR reads into MiXCR, producing one record per CDR3 protein. Of just over 300,000 distinct CDR3 sequences in the sample, roughly 60% were seen once. The clonotype originates from a woman aged 25 to 45 with primary liver carcinoma and hepatitis B virus infection. The genes are TRBV12-3 or TRBV12-4 and TRBJ2-3; possible D gene TRBD1, 5 bases. The specimen was peripheral blood. The CDR3 region has the DNA TGTGCCAGCAGTTTCGAGACAGACCGAGATACGCAGTATTTT. It yields the protein CASSFETDRDTQYF.